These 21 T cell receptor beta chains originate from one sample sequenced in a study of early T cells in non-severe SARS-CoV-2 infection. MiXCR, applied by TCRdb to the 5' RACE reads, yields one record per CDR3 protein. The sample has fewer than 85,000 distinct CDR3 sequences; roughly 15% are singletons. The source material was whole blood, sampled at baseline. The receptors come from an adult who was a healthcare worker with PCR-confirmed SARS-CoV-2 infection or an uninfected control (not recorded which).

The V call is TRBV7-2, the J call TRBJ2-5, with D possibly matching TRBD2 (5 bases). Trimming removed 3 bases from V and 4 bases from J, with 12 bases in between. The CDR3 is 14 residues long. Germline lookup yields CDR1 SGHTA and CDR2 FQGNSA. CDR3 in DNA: TGTGCCAGCAGCTTGTACGGGATTCGAGAGACCCAGTACTTC. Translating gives CASSLYGIRETQYF.

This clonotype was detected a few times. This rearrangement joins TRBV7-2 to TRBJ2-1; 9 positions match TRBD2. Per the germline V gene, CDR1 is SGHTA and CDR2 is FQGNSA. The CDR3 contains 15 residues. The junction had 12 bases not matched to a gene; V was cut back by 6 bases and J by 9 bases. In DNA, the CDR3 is TGTGCCAGCAGTTCCTTTAGCGGGAGATTAGGTGAGCAGTTCTTC. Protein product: CASSSFSGRLGEQFF.

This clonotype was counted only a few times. In DNA, the CDR3 is TGCAGTGCTAGACAGGACGGGAACACTGAAGCTTTCTTT. It translates to CSARQDGNTEAFF. This sequence joins TRBV20-1 and TRBJ1-1; no clear D gene. V lost 2 bases to trimming and J lost 1 base, with 8 bases between them. Looked up from germline, CDR1 is DFQATT and CDR2 is SNEGSKA (reference sequence). CDR3 size: 13 residues.

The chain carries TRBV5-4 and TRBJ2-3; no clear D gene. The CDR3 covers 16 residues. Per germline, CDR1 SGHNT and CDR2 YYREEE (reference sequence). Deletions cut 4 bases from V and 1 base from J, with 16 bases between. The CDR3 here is CASSRAGLRGTDTQYF. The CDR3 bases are TGTGCCAGCAGCCGTGCAGGCCTCCGGGGCACAGATACGCAGTATTTT.

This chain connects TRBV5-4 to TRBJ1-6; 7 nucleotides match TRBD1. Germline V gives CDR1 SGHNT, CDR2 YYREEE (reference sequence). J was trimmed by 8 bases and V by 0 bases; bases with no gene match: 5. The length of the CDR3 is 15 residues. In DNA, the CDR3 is TGTGCCAGCAGCTTGGGACAGGGTACTGATTCACCCCTCCACTTT. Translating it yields CASSLGQGTDSPLHF. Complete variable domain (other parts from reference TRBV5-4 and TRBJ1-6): ETGVTQSPTHLIKTRGQQVTLRCSSQSGHNTVSWYQQALGQGPQFIFQYYREEENGRGNFPPRFSGLQFPNYSSELNVNALELDDSALYLCASSLGQGTDSPLHFGNGTRLTVT.

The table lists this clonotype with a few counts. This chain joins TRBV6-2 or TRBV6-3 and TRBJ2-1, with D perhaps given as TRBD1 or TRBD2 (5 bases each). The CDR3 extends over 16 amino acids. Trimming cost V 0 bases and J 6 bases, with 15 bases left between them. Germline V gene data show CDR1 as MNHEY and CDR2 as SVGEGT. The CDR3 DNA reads TGTGCCAGCAGTTACTCGGGGCAAGCGCTAGCCAATGAGCAGTTCTTC. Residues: CASSYSGQALANEQFF.

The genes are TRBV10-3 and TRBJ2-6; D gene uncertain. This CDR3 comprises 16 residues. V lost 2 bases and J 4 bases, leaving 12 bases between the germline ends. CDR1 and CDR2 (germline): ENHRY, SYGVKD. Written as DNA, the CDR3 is TGTGCCATCAGTGAGCGGCCCAGCGCAGGGGCCAACGTCCTGACTTTC. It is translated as CAISERPSAGANVLTF.

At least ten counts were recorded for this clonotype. Written as DNA, the CDR3 is TGTGCCAGCAGCCCCCCTTTGAGGGGCGGGGTAGAGACCCAGTACTTC. Translating gives CASSPPLRGGVETQYF. The J gene is TRBJ2-5, the V gene TRBV13, with D perhaps matching TRBD2 (6 bases). Germline V CDR1 and CDR2: PRHDT, FYEKMQ (reference sequence). Trimming left V 5 bases short and J 4 bases short, with 20 bases between. The CDR3 has 16 residues.

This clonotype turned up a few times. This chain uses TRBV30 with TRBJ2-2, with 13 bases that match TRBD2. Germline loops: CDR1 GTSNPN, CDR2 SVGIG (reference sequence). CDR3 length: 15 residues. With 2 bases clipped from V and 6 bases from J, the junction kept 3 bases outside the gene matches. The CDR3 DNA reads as TGTGCCTGGAGTCACGGACTAGCGGGAGCCGGGGAGCTGTTTTTT. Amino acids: CAWSHGLAGAGELFF.

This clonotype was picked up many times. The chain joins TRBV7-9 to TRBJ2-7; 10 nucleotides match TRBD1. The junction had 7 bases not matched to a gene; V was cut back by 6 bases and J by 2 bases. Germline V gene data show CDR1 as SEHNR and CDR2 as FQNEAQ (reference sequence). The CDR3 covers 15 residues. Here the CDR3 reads CASRAGTGVTYEQYF. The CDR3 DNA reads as TGTGCCAGCAGAGCCGGGACAGGGGTCACCTACGAGCAGTACTTC.

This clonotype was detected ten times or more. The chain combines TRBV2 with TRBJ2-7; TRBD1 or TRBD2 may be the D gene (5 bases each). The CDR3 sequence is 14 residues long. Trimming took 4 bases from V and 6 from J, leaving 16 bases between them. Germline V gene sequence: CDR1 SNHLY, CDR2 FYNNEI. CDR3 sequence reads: CASSAGAPGREQYF. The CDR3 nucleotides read TGTGCCAGCAGTGCCGGGGCTCCGGGGCGCGAGCAGTACTTC.

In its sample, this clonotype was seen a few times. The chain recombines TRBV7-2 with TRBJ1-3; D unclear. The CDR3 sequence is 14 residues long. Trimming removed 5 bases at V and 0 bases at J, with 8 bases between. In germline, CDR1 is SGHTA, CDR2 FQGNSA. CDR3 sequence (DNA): TGTGCCAGCAGCCCAGCGGGCTCTGGAAACACCATATATTTT. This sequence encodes CASSPAGSGNTIYF.

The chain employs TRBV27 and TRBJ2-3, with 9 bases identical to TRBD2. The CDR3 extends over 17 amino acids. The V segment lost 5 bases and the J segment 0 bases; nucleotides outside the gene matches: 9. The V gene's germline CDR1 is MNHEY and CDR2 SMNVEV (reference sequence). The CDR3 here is CASSHPRLAASTDTQYF. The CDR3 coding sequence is TGTGCCAGCAGTCACCCCCGACTAGCGGCTAGCACAGATACGCAGTATTTT.

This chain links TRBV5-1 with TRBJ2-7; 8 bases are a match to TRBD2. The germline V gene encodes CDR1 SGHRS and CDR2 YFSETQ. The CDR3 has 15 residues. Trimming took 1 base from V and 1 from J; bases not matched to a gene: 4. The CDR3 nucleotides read TGCGCCAGCAGCTTGCCTCTAGCGGGTTCCTACGAGCAGTACTTC. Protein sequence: CASSLPLAGSYEQYF.

CDR3 sequence (DNA): TGTGCCAGCAGCCCCGGACTAGCGGGATACAATGAGCAGTTCTTC. This gives the protein CASSPGLAGYNEQFF. This chain joins TRBV11-2 and TRBJ2-1, with 12 bases identical to TRBD2. From germline, CDR1 is SGHAT and CDR2 FQNNGV. The CDR3 runs to 15 residues. Trimming at V came to 5 bases and at J to 4 bases, leaving 3 bases not matched to a gene.

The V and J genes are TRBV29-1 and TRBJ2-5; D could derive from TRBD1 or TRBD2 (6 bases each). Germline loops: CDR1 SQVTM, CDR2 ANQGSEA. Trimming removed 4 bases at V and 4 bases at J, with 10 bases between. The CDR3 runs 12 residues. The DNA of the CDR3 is TGCAGCGTTGGGGGGGCCGGAGAGACCCAGTACTTC. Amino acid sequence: CSVGGAGETQYF.

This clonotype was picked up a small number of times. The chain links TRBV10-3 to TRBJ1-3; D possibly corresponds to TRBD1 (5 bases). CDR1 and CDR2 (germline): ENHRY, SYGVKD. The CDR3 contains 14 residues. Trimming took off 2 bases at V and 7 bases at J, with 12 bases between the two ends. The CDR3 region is CAISEGRGRNTIYF. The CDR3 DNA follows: TGTGCCATCAGTGAGGGACGGGGCAGGAACACCATATATTTT.

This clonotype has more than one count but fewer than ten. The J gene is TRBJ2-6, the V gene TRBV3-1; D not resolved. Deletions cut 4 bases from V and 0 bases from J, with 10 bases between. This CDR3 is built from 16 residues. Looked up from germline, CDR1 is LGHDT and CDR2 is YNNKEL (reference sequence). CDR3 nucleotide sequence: TGTGCCAGCAGCCGAAATGGAGTCTCTGGGGCCAACGTCCTGACTTTC. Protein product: CASSRNGVSGANVLTF. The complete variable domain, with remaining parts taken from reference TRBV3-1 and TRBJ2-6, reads DTAVSQTPKYLVTQMGNDKSIKCEQNLGHDTMYWYKQDSKKFLKIMFSYNNKELIINETVPNRFSPKSPDKAHLNLHINSLELGDSAVYFCASSRNGVSGANVLTFGAGSRLTVL.

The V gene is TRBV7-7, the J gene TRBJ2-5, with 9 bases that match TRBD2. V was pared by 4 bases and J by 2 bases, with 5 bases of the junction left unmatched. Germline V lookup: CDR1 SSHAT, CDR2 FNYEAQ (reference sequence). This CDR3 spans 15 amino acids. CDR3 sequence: CASSYRLAVQETQYF. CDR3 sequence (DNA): TGTGCCAGCAGCTACAGACTAGCGGTACAAGAGACCCAGTACTTC.

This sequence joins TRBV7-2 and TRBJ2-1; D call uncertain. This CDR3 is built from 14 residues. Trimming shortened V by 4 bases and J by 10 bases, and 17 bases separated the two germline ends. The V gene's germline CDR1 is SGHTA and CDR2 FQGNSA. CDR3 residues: CASSSPIKLGEQFF. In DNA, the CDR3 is TGTGCCAGCAGCTCGCCGATAAAGCTGGGAGAGCAGTTCTTC.

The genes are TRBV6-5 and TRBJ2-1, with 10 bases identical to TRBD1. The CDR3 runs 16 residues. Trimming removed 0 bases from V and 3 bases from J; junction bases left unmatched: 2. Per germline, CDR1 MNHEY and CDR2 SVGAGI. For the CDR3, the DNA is TGTGCCAGCAGTTACTCGACAGGGGGCATCTACAATGAGCAGTTCTTC. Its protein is CASSYSTGGIYNEQFF.